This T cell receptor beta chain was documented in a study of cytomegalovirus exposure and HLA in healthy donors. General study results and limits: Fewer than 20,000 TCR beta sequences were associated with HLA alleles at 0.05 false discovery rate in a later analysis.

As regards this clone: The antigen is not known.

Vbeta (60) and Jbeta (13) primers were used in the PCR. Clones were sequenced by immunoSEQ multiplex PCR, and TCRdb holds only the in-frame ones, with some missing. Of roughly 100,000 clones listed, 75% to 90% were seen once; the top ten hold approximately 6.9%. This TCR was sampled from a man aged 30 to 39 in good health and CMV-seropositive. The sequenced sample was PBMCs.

CDR3 bases: TGTGCCAGCAGCCGACAGGGACGTGGGGCCAACGTCCTGACTTTC. Its protein product is CASSRQGRGANVLTF. V and J are TRBV5-4 and TRBJ2-6, with TRBD1 matching 7 bases. Germline assignment: CDR1 SGHNT and CDR2 YYREEE (reference sequence). The J segment lost 3 bases and the V segment lost 4 bases, leaving 4 bases of the junction unmatched. This CDR3 has 15 amino acids.